The subject of this entry is one T cell receptor (beta chain). Its matching antigen is unknown. CDR3 size: 12 residues. Trimming stripped 5 bases from V and 7 bases from J, with 9 bases between. CDR1 is SEHNR, CDR2 FQNEAQ, per germline (reference sequence). Brentuximab vedotin exposure varied among the patients, all of whom had relapsed after autologous stem cell transplantation. The table came from immunoSEQ multiplex PCR; TCRdb's copy has only in-frame clones and leaves some out. The table shows some 43,000 clones, with about 86% occurring only once. The data belong to a study of PD-1 blockade in classical Hodgkin lymphoma. Study-level results: Patients with an early start, nivolumab under 1 year after ASCT, were excluded. Complete responders' baseline diversity resembled that of newly diagnosed patients.

The V gene is TRBV7-9, the J gene TRBJ2-1; D remains unclear. The material sequenced was peripheral blood mononuclear cells (PBMCs), taken before the second cycle of nivolumab. This sequence originates from a human donor with classical Hodgkin lymphoma. DNA for the CDR3: TGTGCCAGCAGCCTGCGTAGTAATGAGCAGTTCTTC. Translation gives CASSLRSNEQFF.